The following is a T cell receptor beta chain sequence with its context. This sample is part of a study of blood T cell repertoires in COVID-19. Across the study: Acute and convalescent COVID-19 samples came from the United States, Italy and Spain. PBMCs, B-cell-depleted T cells, or T cells provided the cDNA or gDNA that made up the material.

From germline, CDR1 is LGHDT and CDR2 YNNKEL (reference sequence). The CDR3 sequence is 16 residues long. Trimming removed 0 bases from V and 6 bases from J; junction bases left unmatched: 7. Methods used by the authors: Reference gene primers were amplified, and this amplification served to estimate nucleated cell counts. Produced via immunoSEQ multiplex PCR; TCRdb's table is partial and in-frame only. That table furnishes V, J and clone size, whereas the DNA furnished D and trimming. This table holds about 180,000 clones, about 84% found once. The sample consisted of peripheral blood. The rearrangement links TRBV3-1 (or the pseudogene TRBV3-2) to TRBJ2-3; the match to TRBD1 covers 9 bases. The sequence was obtained from a human donor in a cohort sampled during active COVID-19. CDR3 sequence reads: CASSQDPGQGIDTQYF. The CDR3, as DNA: TGTGCCAGCAGCCAAGATCCAGGACAGGGGATTGATACGCAGTATTTT.